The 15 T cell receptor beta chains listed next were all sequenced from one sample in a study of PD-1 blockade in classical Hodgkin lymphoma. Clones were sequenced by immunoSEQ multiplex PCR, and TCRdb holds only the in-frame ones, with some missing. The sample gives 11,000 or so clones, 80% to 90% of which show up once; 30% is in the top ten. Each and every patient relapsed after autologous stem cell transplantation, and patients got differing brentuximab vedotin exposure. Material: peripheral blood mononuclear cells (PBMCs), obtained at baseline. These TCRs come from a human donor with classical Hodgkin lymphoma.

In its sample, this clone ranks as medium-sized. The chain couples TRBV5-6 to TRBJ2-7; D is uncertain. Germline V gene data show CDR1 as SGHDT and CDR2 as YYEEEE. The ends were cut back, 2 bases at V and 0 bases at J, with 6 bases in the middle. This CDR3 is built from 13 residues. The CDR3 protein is CASSLDLSYEQYF. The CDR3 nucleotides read TGTGCCAGCAGCTTAGACCTCTCCTACGAGCAGTACTTC.

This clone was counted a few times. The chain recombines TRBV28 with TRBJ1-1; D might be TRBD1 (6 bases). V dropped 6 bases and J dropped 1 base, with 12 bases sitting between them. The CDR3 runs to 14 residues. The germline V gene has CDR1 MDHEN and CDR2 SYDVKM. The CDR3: CASRQQGGNTEAFF. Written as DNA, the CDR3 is TGTGCCAGCAGGCAACAGGGCGGGAACACTGAAGCTTTCTTT.

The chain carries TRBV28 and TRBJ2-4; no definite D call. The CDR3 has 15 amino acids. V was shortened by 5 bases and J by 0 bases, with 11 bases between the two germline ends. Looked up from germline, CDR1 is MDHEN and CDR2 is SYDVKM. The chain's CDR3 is CASSIAGTAKNIQYF. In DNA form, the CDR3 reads TGTGCCAGCAGTATCGCTGGTACAGCCAAAAACATTCAGTACTTC.

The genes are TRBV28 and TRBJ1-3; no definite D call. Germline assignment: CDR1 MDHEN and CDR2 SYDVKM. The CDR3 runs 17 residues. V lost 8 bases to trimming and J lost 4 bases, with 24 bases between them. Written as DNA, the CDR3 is TGTGCCAGCCGCACGGGAATTATAGTAGCATCGGGAAACACCATATATTTT. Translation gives CASRTGIIVASGNTIYF.

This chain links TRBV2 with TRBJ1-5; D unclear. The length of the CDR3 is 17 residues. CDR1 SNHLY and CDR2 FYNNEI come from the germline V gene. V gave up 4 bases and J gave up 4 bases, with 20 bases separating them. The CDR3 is CASSGTTKGSLNQPQHF. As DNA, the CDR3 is TGTGCCAGCAGTGGGACGACCAAAGGGTCGTTAAATCAGCCCCAGCATTTT.

CDR3: CASSLTSDFYEQYF. The CDR3 DNA sequence: TGTGCCAGCAGTCTAACCTCGGACTTTTACGAGCAGTACTTC. The chain uses TRBV7-8 and TRBJ2-7, with a possible D match to TRBD2 (5 bases). CDR3 length equals 14 residues. Trimming removed 6 bases at V and 4 bases at J, with 16 bases between. Germline V gives CDR1 SGHVS, CDR2 FQNEAQ.

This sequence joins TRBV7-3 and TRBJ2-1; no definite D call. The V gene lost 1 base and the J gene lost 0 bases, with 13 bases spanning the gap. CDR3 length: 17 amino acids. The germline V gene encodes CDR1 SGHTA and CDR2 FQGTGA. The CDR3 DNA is TGTGCCAGCAGCTTAATGGTGGGGATCGTCTCCTACAATGAGCAGTTCTTC. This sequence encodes CASSLMVGIVSYNEQFF.

CDR3 sequence: CASSYSEEDTYNEQFF. CDR3 nucleotide sequence: TGTGCCAGCAGTTACTCAGAGGAGGACACCTACAATGAGCAGTTCTTC. The J gene is TRBJ2-1, the V gene TRBV27; D possibly uses TRBD1 or TRBD2 (5 bases each). Trimming took off 4 bases at V and 2 bases at J, with 15 bases between the two ends. The CDR3 totals 16 residues. CDR1 is MNHEY, CDR2 SMNVEV, per germline (reference sequence).

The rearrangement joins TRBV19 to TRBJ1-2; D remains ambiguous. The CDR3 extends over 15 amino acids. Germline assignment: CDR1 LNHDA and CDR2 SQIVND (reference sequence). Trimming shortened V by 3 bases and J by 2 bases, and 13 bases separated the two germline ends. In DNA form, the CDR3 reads TGTGCCAGTAGTATTGGTCGAGCCGGGAACTATGGCTACACCTTC. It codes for CASSIGRAGNYGYTF.

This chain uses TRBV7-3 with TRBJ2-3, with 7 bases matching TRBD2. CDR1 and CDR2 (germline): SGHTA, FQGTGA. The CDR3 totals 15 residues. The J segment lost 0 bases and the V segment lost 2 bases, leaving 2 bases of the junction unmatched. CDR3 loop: CASSLQAGSTDTQYF. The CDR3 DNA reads TGTGCCAGCAGCTTACAAGCGGGAAGCACAGATACGCAGTATTTT.

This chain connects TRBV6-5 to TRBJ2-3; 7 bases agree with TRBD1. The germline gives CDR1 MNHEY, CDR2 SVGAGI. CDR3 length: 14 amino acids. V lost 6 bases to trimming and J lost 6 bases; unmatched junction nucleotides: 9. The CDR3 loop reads CASSDRDSHDTQYF. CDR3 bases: TGTGCCAGCAGCGACCGGGACAGCCACGATACGCAGTATTTT.

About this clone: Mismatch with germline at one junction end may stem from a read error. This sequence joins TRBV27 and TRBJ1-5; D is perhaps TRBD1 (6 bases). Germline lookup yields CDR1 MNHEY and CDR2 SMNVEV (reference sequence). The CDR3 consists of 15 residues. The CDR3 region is CASSFNRDSHQPQHF. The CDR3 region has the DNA TGTGCCAGCAGTTTTAACAGGGATAGCCATCAGCCCCAGCATTTT.

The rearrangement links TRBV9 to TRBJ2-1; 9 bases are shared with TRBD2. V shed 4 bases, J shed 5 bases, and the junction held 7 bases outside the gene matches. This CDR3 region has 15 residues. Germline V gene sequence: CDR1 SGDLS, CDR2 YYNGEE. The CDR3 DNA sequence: TGTGCCAGCAGCTTGGGAGCTAGCGGGAACAATGAGCAGTTCTTC. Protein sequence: CASSLGASGNNEQFF.

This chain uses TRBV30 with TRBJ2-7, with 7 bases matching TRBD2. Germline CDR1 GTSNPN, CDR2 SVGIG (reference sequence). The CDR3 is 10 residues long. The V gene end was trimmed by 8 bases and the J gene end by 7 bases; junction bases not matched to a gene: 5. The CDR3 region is CAGGEGEQYF. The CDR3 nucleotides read TGTGCCGGGGGGGAGGGAGAGCAGTACTTC.

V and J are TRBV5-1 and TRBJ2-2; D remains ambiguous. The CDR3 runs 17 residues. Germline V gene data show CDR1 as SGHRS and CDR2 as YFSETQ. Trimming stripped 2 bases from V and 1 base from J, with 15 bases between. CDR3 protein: CASSFQISRMNTGELFF. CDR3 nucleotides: TGCGCCAGCAGCTTCCAGATCTCGCGGATGAACACCGGGGAGCTGTTTTTT.